These T cell receptor beta chains were read from a single sample in a study of T cells after yellow fever vaccination. Using its own MiXCR run on the 5' RACE reads, TCRdb lists one record per CDR3 protein. The sample lists just under 600,000 distinct CDR3 sequences; roughly 14% were seen once. The sample in question was PBMCs, obtained on the day of the yellow fever booster vaccination. Receptors originate from a man aged 25-40 years who received the YFV17D yellow fever vaccine. The CDR3 runs from the conserved cysteine through the conserved F or W. A D gene is named only where the DNA matches it firmly. Expanded clones get a size class; other rows say once, few or many, or leave the size out.

V gene	D gene	clone size	J gene	CDR3 DNA	CDR3 protein
TRBV18	TRBD1	few	TRBJ1-5	TGTGCCAGCTCAGCTGGACAGGGGGCTTACCAGCCCCAGCATTTT	CASSAGQGAYQPQHF
TRBV7-8	TRBD2	NA	TRBJ2-3	TGTGCCAGCAATAGCGGGTACCGCACAGATACGCAGTATTTT	CASNSGYRTDTQYF
TRBV6-5	TRBD1	many	TRBJ2-7	TGTGCCCGCTCGGGGACAGGGGCCTACGAGCAGTACTTC	CARSGTGAYEQYF
TRBV4-3	NA	few	TRBJ1-6	TGCGCCAGCAGCCAAGTGCGGACGGCCGATTTCCCCCTCCACTTT	CASSQVRTADFPLHF
TRBV7-9	NA	NA	TRBJ2-7	TGTGCCAGCAGCTTAAGAGCCAACTACGAGCAGTACTTC	CASSLRANYEQYF
TRBV5-4	TRBD2	few	TRBJ2-7	TGTGCCAGCAGCTCTGTGCTAGCGGGAATAAGCGAGCAGTACTTC	CASSSVLAGISEQYF
TRBV28	NA	few	TRBJ1-3	TGTGCCAGCAGTTCAGGGGTACGAAACACCATATATTTT	CASSSGVRNTIYF
TRBV11-2	NA	NA	TRBJ2-1	TGTGCCAGCAGCTTAGTGGCTGGGGGCGCTCACAATGAGCAGTTCTTC	CASSLVAGGAHNEQFF
TRBV7-2	NA	NA	TRBJ2-2	TGTGCCAGCAGCTCCGCCACTGGGAATCCGCCTGTGGGGGAGCTGTTTTTT	CASSSATGNPPVGELFF
TRBV6-1	TRBD2	NA	TRBJ2-7	TGTGCCAGCTTCCACCGGGACTACTCCTACGAGCAGTACTTC	CASFHRDYSYEQYF
TRBV7-3	NA	many	TRBJ2-7	TGTGCCAGCAGCTTTGGATCGGGAGCTGACGAGCAGTACTTC	CASSFGSGADEQYF
TRBV20-1	TRBD1	NA	TRBJ1-6	TGCAGTGCTGCGACAGGGGATTTTTCACCACTCCACTTT	CSAATGDFSPLHF
TRBV20-1	NA	NA	TRBJ2-7	TGCAGTGCTAGAGATCTCTACGAGGTGAGCTCCTACGAGCAGTACTTC	CSARDLYEVSSYEQYF
TRBV10-3	NA	NA	TRBJ2-7	TGTGCCATCAGTGAAGGGGAGGGGGCTGGCGAGCAGTACTTC	CAISEGEGAGEQYF
TRBV20-1	TRBD2	NA	TRBJ2-1	TGCAGTGCTTACACTACGGGAGGGAACAATGAGCAGTTCTTC	CSAYTTGGNNEQFF
TRBV21-1	NA	NA	TRBJ2-7	TGTGCCAGCAGCCGGGGGCGAACTTGCGAGCAGTACTTC	CASSRGRTCEQYF
TRBV7-2	NA	few	TRBJ2-3	TGTGCCAGCAGCTTAGAGGGGCTGAGCAGAGAGTATTTT	CASSLEGLSREYF
TRBV7-2	TRBD2	NA	TRBJ2-7	TGTGCCAGCAGCTCCACTAGCGGCTTCCTCTCCTACGAGCAGTACTTC	CASSSTSGFLSYEQYF
TRBV7-2	NA	few	TRBJ2-2	TGTGCCAGCAGCTTAGCCCAACTTACGAACACCGGGGAGCTGTTTTTT	CASSLAQLTNTGELFF
TRBV25-1	NA	NA	TRBJ2-5	TGTGCCAGCAGTGAACGGGCCCAAGAGACCCAGTACTTC	CASSERAQETQYF
TRBV7-9	TRBD2	NA	TRBJ2-7	TGTGCCAGCGGGAGGGCGGGAGAGCAGTACTTC	CASGRAGEQYF
TRBV6-5	NA	NA	TRBJ1-6	TGTGCCACCCGTTTTTTGGGGTCCTATAATTCACCCCTCCACTTT	CATRFLGSYNSPLHF
TRBV6-1	NA	NA	TRBJ2-1	TGTGCCAGCAGTGAAAGGGGGGACAATGAGCAGTTCTTC	CASSERGDNEQFF
TRBV6-1	NA	few	TRBJ2-7	TGTGCCAGCAGCCCTCTGGGGATCGGTTACGAGCAGTACTTC	CASSPLGIGYEQYF